This TCR beta chain was sequenced for a study of PD-1 and CTLA-4 blockade in melanoma. Data came from immunoSEQ multiplex PCR; TCRdb stores just in-frame clones and leaves some out. The table lists fewer than 20,000 clones, about 69% of them singletons. This clone appeared a single time. The sequence derives from a human donor with melanoma. The source material was CD8+ T cells from peripheral blood, sampled before anti-PD-1 treatment.

CDR3 sequence: CATSDREKETQYF. The CDR3 region has the DNA TGTGCCACCTCGGACAGGGAGAAAGAGACCCAGTACTTC. The chain combines TRBV15 with TRBJ2-5; TRBD1 matches 8 bases. Trimming at V came to 8 bases and at J to 3 bases, leaving 5 bases not matched to a gene. The CDR3 covers 13 residues. The germline V gene has CDR1 LNHNV and CDR2 YYDKDF (reference sequence). Variable domain in full (rest from reference TRBV15 and TRBJ2-5): DAMVIQNPRYQVTQFGKPVTLSCSQTLNHNVMYWYQQKSSQAPKLLFHYYDKDFNNEADTPDNFQSRRPNTSFCFLDIRSPGLGDTAMYLCATSDREKETQYFGPGTRLLVL.